This TCR beta chain stems from a study of cytomegalovirus exposure and HLA in healthy donors (dated by TCRdb to about 2017). About the full investigation: In an earlier analysis of fewer than 750 of the donors, approximately 300 Gb of sequence data and approximately 100 million unique TCR beta sequences from 150 million to 200 million T cells were reported. Roughly 320 gigabases of sequencing data and around 80 million unique TCR sequences made up an early release that covered about 640 HLA-typed donors. Among the roughly 370 genotyped donors, around 81% belonged to the genetic ancestry cluster associated with self-reported Caucasian donors. The study was designed to test whether signatures of past pathogen exposure could be identified by cataloging public T cell receptors. The study used immunosequencing to profile the T cell repertoires of several hundred subjects and linked those repertoires to cytomegalovirus serostatus. In addition to the first cohort of around 670 subjects, a separate validation cohort of 120 different subjects was used. High-throughput TCR immunosequencing, statistical association of individual TCRs with disease status, and machine learning were combined to predict cytomegalovirus infection status. A later analysis re-examined previously published TCR beta repertoires from 610 or so donors and added high-resolution HLA genotyping to investigate patterns of TCR occurrence. Rather than drawing on any new phenotypic data, the later analysis identified candidate immune exposures from TCR beta sequences and the way those sequences occurred across donors. In an earlier analysis of a few hundred of the donors, high-throughput TCR beta sequencing was used to judge whether each TCR beta V gene segment behaved as functional or pseudogenic. Donor age, sex, ethnicity and CMV serostatus were compiled together with the repertoire data. Genome-wide SNP genotypes for about 65% of the roughly 670 donors were used in a later genetic analysis, which treated that subset as a discovery cohort. All discovery cohort repertoires had been generated on a single sequencing platform. HLA typing covered class I and class II loci at four-digit resolution. Typing coverage varied by locus: roughly 620-640 donors for A, B, C, DRB1 and DQB1; more than 500 for DQA1; some 610 for DPA1; roughly 450 for DPB1. Because of strong linkage in the cohort, five DR-DQ haplotypes were treated as single units for association and clustering. Among 300 to 500 genotyped donors of the cohort, an average of about 220,000 unique TCR beta nucleotide sequences was sequenced per donor, of which 15% to 20% were non-productive. What the work shows at the level of the full study, not this receptor alone: A later genetic analysis reported fewer N-insertions in productive TCRs among donors in an Asian-associated ancestry cluster than the roughly 700-donor mean. Across donors, most TCR sequences were observed very rarely, whereas some public TCRs were present in many individuals. Only TCR beta chains were sequenced in this cohort, and the absence of alpha or paired-chain data limited detectable features. In a later analysis, HLA-associated TCR beta chains were found to be more clonally expanded and to have lower generation probabilities than equally common non-associated chains. Three of the identified cytomegalovirus-associated TCR beta chains were confirmed in vitro to be specific for cytomegalovirus antigens. A further reported finding was that TCR beta sequences accurately predicted the HLA-A and HLA-B alleles for most subjects in the first cohort. About 15 rarely observed V segments, including chromosome 9 orphons, were excluded from the earlier analysis of approximately 600 of the donors because counts were too low. According to a later analysis, parvovirus B19, influenza, CMV and Epstein-Barr virus appeared linked to several top co-occurrence clusters. Roughly uniform sequencing depth across donors was assumed in presence/absence analyses, although this assumption may not hold. The classifier was reported to diagnose cytomegalovirus status with high specificity and sensitivity in both the original cohort and the validation cohort. Some IMGT-functional V segments, including TRBV6-2 and TRBV6-3, could not be distinguished by the 87-base-pair reads and were therefore excluded. The only immune exposure information available for the cohort was CMV serostatus. Assigning TCR associations to individual alleles was difficult when HLA alleles, especially DR and DQ, strongly co-occurred. In an earlier analysis of more than 500 of the donors, most TCR beta V segments appeared in productive rearrangements about 87% or about 30% of the time, broadly matching IMGT annotations. The authors suggested that the approach could potentially be generalized to other disease states and immunological phenotypes. In a later analysis, most CMV-associated TCR beta chains were found to appear HLA-restricted, with HLA associations seemingly driven largely by CMV exposure. In a later analysis, the rate of TCR association differed among HLA loci, with DRB1 alleles having the most associated TCRs and HLA-C alleles having the fewest. Because HLA typing was missing for some donors at each locus, association tests included only the typed subset. A group of highly shared sequence variants was considered likely to be a technical artifact of the sequencing pipeline. The study gave a list of about 150 TCR beta chains associated with cytomegalovirus. Correlated functional status among segregating V segments might be attributable to linkage disequilibrium, but an unknown experimental factor could not be ruled out. At a false discovery rate of 0.05, a later analysis linked about 17,000 TCR beta sequences to specific HLA alleles. An association between a missense DCLRE1C variant and V-gene and J-gene trimming of TCR beta chains was found in a later genetic analysis and replicated in an independent cohort.

About this clone itself: What this receptor recognizes is not known. It has no much larger one-base neighbor in the sample; base qualities were not kept.

In total, more than 500 healthy bone marrow donors made up the cohort. At the time of sampling, all cohort members were nominally healthy, though unrecorded immune exposures were likely present. The donor was CMV seronegative and was included in the group of hundreds of seronegative cohort members. Every donor gave a peripheral blood sample, and the peripheral blood mononuclear cells from that sample were used for TCR beta sequencing. The Qiagen DNeasy Blood Extraction Kit was used to extract genomic DNA from the blood cell samples. Libraries were constructed by the immunoSEQ multiplex PCR assay. A mixture of 60 forward primers for TCR Vbeta segments and 13 reverse primers for TCR Jbeta segments was used in the multiplex PCR. Amplification of the CDR3 region of rearranged TCR beta genes was performed with a multiplex PCR assay on genomic DNA. Amplified TCR beta libraries were sequenced as 87-base-pair reads on the Illumina HiSeq System. The authors processed their data as follows. A later analysis counted tens of millions of unique TCR beta chains across the 550 to 750 repertoires, and some 11 million of these chains were shared by at least two donors. Raw reads were error-corrected and collapsed into unique sequences with a nearest-neighbor algorithm that merged closely related sequences to remove PCR and sequencing errors. V, D and J gene segments were assigned by aligning CDR3 sequences to IMGT reference sequences. For a sequence to be retained, a match of at least six nucleotides to both a V gene segment and a J gene segment was required. A rearrangement was called productive if the CDR3 had no stop codons and remained in frame with V and J, and every other rearrangement was called non-productive. CDR3 was defined according to IMGT convention as the region running from the second conserved V-encoded cysteine to the conserved J-encoded phenylalanine. The earlier analysis of about 590 of the donors excluded sequences that lacked an unambiguous match to a single V gene segment. An earlier analysis of approximately 590 of the donors classified V segments as functional when productive rearrangements were above 56.7% and as segregating when the standard deviation between donors was above 5%. A statistical classification framework was developed to diagnose cytomegalovirus status using the catalog of TCR beta chain sequences. V and J gene assignment, in a later analysis, came from comparing TCR nucleotide sequences with IMGT/GENE-DB human TR gene sequences. Using the TCRdist pipeline, a later analysis assigned CDR3 sequences along with most-parsimonious VDJ recombination scenarios. A later analysis defined each TCR beta chain by its CDR3 amino acid sequence plus V-gene family, and excluded reads lacking a unique V-gene family. To address suspected cross-contamination and a sequencing artifact, a later analysis removed roughly 580 highly shared, low-generation-probability nucleotide sequences. A later analysis calculated a clonal expansion index for each public chain from normalized within-repertoire ranks of inferred template counts. A later analysis computed generation probabilities with a VDJ recombination model fitted to out-of-frame rearrangements, and checked the results against IGoR. A later analysis scored TCR-TCR, TCR-HLA and TCR-CMV co-occurrence with hypergeometric tests, applying a repertoire-size bias correction to TCR pairs. To estimate false discovery rates, a later analysis permuted the HLA or CMV assignments 20 times. In a later analysis, co-occurring TCRs were grouped using DBSCAN, with TCRdist sequence similarity added in when clustering inside HLA-allele-positive subsets. Co-occurrence clustering excluded repertoires with fewer than 30,000 or more than 120,000 public chains, plus five with anomalous nucleotide sharing. Drawn from immuneACCESS, this table holds only the in-frame rearrangements with V and J called that TCRdb kept. Clones are partly lost; checked studies trace under half to an unresolved V gene and leave the rest unexplained. V and J calls plus clone size are reproduced from that table; the DNA served to infer D and trimming. The sample data list 200,000 or so clones, and around 83% of these were observed just once. Together, the top ten hold about 2.6% of the sample.

The germline V gene (reference sequence) supplies CDR1 SGHKS and CDR2 YYEKEE. V gives up 0 bases and J gives up 3 bases, and the segment between their germline ends measures 9 bases. Reading from cysteine to phenylalanine, the CDR3 counts 14 amino acids. CDR3 DNA only is kept here, 42 bases in frame from base 1. The sequenced material came from PBMCs. The receptor comes from a woman between 35 and 50 years old in good health and CMV-seronegative. This chain is built from TRBV5-5 and TRBJ2-5; TRBD2 is perhaps the D gene, given 6 matching bases. The DNA reads TGTGCCAGCAGCTTGGCGGGAGTCGAAGAGACCCAGTACTTC. Its protein is CASSLAGVEETQYF. The variable domain in full, with residues beyond the CDR3 obtained from the reference TRBV5-5 and TRBJ2-5 genes, is DAGVTQSPTHLIKTRGQQVTLRCSPISGHKSVSWYQQVLGQGPQFIFQYYEKEERGRGNFPDRFSARQFPNYSSELNVNALLLGDSALYLCASSLAGVEETQYFGPGTRLLVL.